Below are 28 T cell receptor beta chains sequenced from a single sample in a study of response to subunit inactivated influenza vaccine. MiXCR was run by TCRdb on the RT-PCR reads, yielding one entry per CDR3 protein. The sample contains about 540,000 distinct CDR3 sequences, 20% to 25% of which appear only once. These sequences were also reported in another study, on T cells expressing NK-cell markers. That paper notes: UMIs accompanied the 5'RACE template switching by which TCR beta cDNA was made.

Sequencing was performed on CD4+ T cells sorted from PBMCs, taken less than 13 days after vaccination. These receptors came from a middle-aged man who received an inactivated influenza vaccine.

The chain links TRBV7-2 to TRBJ2-7; possibly TRBD1 for D (5 bases). The V gene lost 2 bases and the J gene lost 0 bases, with 11 bases spanning the gap. Per the germline V gene, CDR1 is SGHTA and CDR2 is FQGNSA. The CDR3 has 15 amino acids. The CDR3, as DNA: TGTGCCAGCAGCTTATCAGCAGGGCCCTCCTACGAGCAGTACTTC. It translates to CASSLSAGPSYEQYF.

The rearrangement links TRBV20-1 to TRBJ1-1; D is undetermined. The germline V gene encodes CDR1 DFQATT and CDR2 SNEGSKA (reference sequence). The CDR3 consists of 13 residues. In DNA form, the CDR3 reads TGCAGCTCTACGACATCGGGTAACACTGAAGCTTTCTTT. Translating gives CSSTTSGNTEAFF.

This clonotype was seen more than once but under ten times. In DNA form, the CDR3 reads TGTGCCATCAGTGGCGAGGGAGGAAAAGTCGGTGAGCAGTACTTC. Amino acid sequence: CAISGEGGKVGEQYF. The chain joins TRBV10-3 to TRBJ2-7, with D maybe TRBD2 (6 bases). Trimming cost V 4 bases and J 7 bases, with 20 bases left between them. The CDR3 is 15 amino acids. CDR1 and CDR2 (germline): ENHRY, SYGVKD.

The V gene is TRBV28, the J gene TRBJ2-5, with D unresolved. This CDR3 has 13 amino acids. CDR1 is MDHEN and CDR2 is SYDVKM in the germline V gene. Trimming stripped 2 bases from V and 7 bases from J, with 11 bases between. CDR3 region: CASSLQAPGTQYF. The CDR3 DNA follows: TGTGCCAGCAGTTTACAGGCCCCGGGGACCCAGTACTTC.

The CDR3 DNA sequence: TGTGCCAGCAGTTTCGGACAGTTCAATCAGCCCCAGCATTTT. Translation gives CASSFGQFNQPQHF. V and J are TRBV12-3 or TRBV12-4 and TRBJ1-5, with D possibly being TRBD1 (6 bases). CDR3 length: 14 residues. V dropped 3 bases and J dropped 3 bases, with 9 bases sitting between them.

The J gene is TRBJ1-2, the V gene TRBV27, with 9 positions matching TRBD1. Per germline, CDR1 MNHEY and CDR2 SMNVEV (reference sequence). This CDR3 comprises 16 residues. The junction had 14 bases not matched to a gene; V was cut back by 5 bases and J by 7 bases. Written as DNA, the CDR3 is TGTGCCAGCAGTCCCACAGGGGGCGGGGGCAGAGCTGGCTACACCTTC. Protein product: CASSPTGGGGRAGYTF.

The rearrangement uses TRBV5-1 and TRBJ1-6; D might be TRBD1 (6 bases). CDR3 length equals 16 residues. Trimming took 4 bases from V and 8 from J, leaving 19 bases between them. Per germline, CDR1 SGHRS and CDR2 YFSETQ. CDR3 in DNA: TGCGCCAGCAGCCCCGTCGCCGGGGGCTTGGATTCACCCCTCCACTTT. Translated: CASSPVAGGLDSPLHF. Filled out from reference TRBV5-1 and TRBJ1-6, the complete variable domain reads KAGVTQTPRYLIKTRGQQVTLSCSPISGHRSVSWYQQTPGQGLQFLFEYFSETQRNKGNFPGRFSGRQFSNSRSEMNVSTLELGDSALYLCASSPVAGGLDSPLHFGNGTRLTVT.

The genes are TRBV27 and TRBJ2-6; the match to TRBD1 covers 10 bases. This CDR3 comprises 19 residues. V trimming: 1 base; J trimming: 0 bases; junction bases outside the gene matches: 6. In germline, CDR1 is MNHEY, CDR2 SMNVEV (reference sequence). The CDR3 DNA is TGTGCCAGCAGTTTATATGGGGACAGGGGAAGCTCTGGGGCCAACGTCCTGACTTTC. Translating it yields CASSLYGDRGSSGANVLTF.

CDR3 residues: CASSFQGENIQYF. The CDR3 DNA sequence: TGCGCCAGCAGCTTCCAGGGTGAAAACATTCAGTACTTC. The chain employs TRBV5-1 and TRBJ2-4; tentative D call: TRBD1 (5 bases). With 2 bases removed from V and 5 bases from J, the gap between germline ends came to 8 bases. The CDR3 extends over 13 amino acids. CDR1 SGHRS and CDR2 YFSETQ come from the germline V gene.

Ten or more counts support this clonotype. The chain recombines TRBV5-1 with TRBJ1-1, with unresolved D. V was clipped by 4 bases and J by 1 base, with 14 bases between them. Looked up from germline, CDR1 is SGHRS and CDR2 is YFSETQ. This CDR3 has 15 amino acids. The CDR3 region is CASSRALTANTEAFF. The CDR3 DNA is TGCGCCAGCAGCAGGGCCCTTACAGCGAACACTGAAGCTTTCTTT.

The chain combines TRBV20-1 with TRBJ2-1, with TRBD2 matching 7 bases. The J segment lost 4 bases and the V segment lost 3 bases, leaving 9 bases of the junction unmatched. CDR1 and CDR2 from the germline V gene are DFQATT and SNEGSKA (reference sequence). The CDR3 is made up of 15 amino acids. The CDR3: CSASRPGRRYNEQFF. The CDR3 nucleotides read TGCAGTGCTAGTCGTCCCGGGAGGAGATACAATGAGCAGTTCTTC.

This chain joins TRBV15 and TRBJ1-5, with a weak D call TRBD1 (5 bases). This CDR3 is 16 amino acids long. V lost 5 bases and J lost 0, with 14 bases in between. Germline-derived CDR1 and CDR2 are LNHNV and YYDKDF (reference sequence). The CDR3, as DNA: TGTGCCACCAGCCCCAGACAGCAGTATAGCAATCAGCCCCAGCATTTT. Translated: CATSPRQQYSNQPQHF.

This clonotype came up many times. The rearrangement uses TRBV20-1 and TRBJ2-7; the match to TRBD1 covers 7 bases. Germline assignment: CDR1 DFQATT and CDR2 SNEGSKA (reference sequence). V was clipped by 4 bases and J by 3 bases; unmatched bases: 3. There are 12 residues in the CDR3. The CDR3 sequence: CSANAGGYEQYF. The CDR3 bases are TGCAGTGCTAACGCAGGGGGCTACGAGCAGTACTTC.

The chain recombines TRBV29-1 with TRBJ1-1; D is unclear. Germline V gene lookup returns CDR1 SQVTM and CDR2 ANQGSEA. Between the trimmed V and J ends, which lost 4 bases and 0 bases, there was a span of 6 bases. The CDR3 consists of 12 residues. The CDR3 loop is CSVASMNTEAFF. CDR3 DNA: TGCAGCGTTGCCTCGATGAACACTGAAGCTTTCTTT.

This clonotype was recorded a few times. The V gene is TRBV14, the J gene TRBJ1-6; TRBD1 might be the D (6 bases). Germline lookup yields CDR1 SGHDN and CDR2 FVKESK. V lost 4 bases and J 0 bases, leaving 19 bases between the germline ends. This CDR3 has 19 amino acids. Written as DNA, the CDR3 is TGTGCCAGCAGCCCCGGACAGACAAGACAAAGCTCCTATAATTCACCCCTCCACTTT. Residues: CASSPGQTRQSSYNSPLHF.

The chain uses TRBV5-1 and TRBJ1-4; D is perhaps TRBD1 (6 bases). CDR3 size: 17 residues. Trimming removed 4 bases from V and 7 bases from J, with 23 bases in between. Germline V gene lookup returns CDR1 SGHRS and CDR2 YFSETQ. CDR3 loop: CASSDPRGAGVSEKLFF. The CDR3 DNA sequence: TGCGCCAGCAGCGACCCTCGGGGGGCGGGGGTTTCTGAAAAACTGTTTTTT. The variable domain in full, completed from reference TRBV5-1 and TRBJ1-4, reads KAGVTQTPRYLIKTRGQQVTLSCSPISGHRSVSWYQQTPGQGLQFLFEYFSETQRNKGNFPGRFSGRQFSNSRSEMNVSTLELGDSALYLCASSDPRGAGVSEKLFFGSGTQLSVL.

This clonotype was seen at least ten times. The V and J genes are TRBV6-2 or TRBV6-3 and TRBJ1-2; D uncertain. V lost 7 bases and J 3 bases, leaving 9 bases between the germline ends. This CDR3 comprises 12 residues. Germline assignment: CDR1 MNHEY and CDR2 SVGEGT. The CDR3 spells CASKGGDYGYTF. CDR3 nucleotides: TGTGCCAGCAAAGGCGGGGACTATGGCTACACCTTC.

This chain connects TRBV18 to TRBJ1-1; D is perhaps TRBD1 (5 bases). The CDR3 extends over 14 amino acids. CDR1 and CDR2 (germline): KGHSH, LQKENI. Trimming removed 2 bases from V and 0 bases from J, with 7 bases in between. The DNA of the CDR3 is TGTGCCAGCTCACCAGTCAGGGTGAACACTGAAGCTTTCTTT. Encoded protein: CASSPVRVNTEAFF.

The V and J genes are TRBV19 and TRBJ1-3; D gene unclear. The V end lost 5 bases, the J end lost 6 bases, and 5 bases lay between the germline ends. Germline CDR1 LNHDA, CDR2 SQIVND (reference sequence). CDR3 length equals 11 residues. The CDR3 coding sequence is TGTGCCAGTAGTGGCGTAAACACCATATATTTT. Translation: CASSGVNTIYF. Variable domain in full (rest from reference TRBV19 and TRBJ1-3): DGGITQSPKYLFRKEGQNVTLSCEQNLNHDAMYWYRQDPGQGLRLIYYSQIVNDFQKGDIAEGYSVSREKKESFPLTVTSAQKNPTAFYLCASSGVNTIYFGEGSWLTVV.

The rearrangement links TRBV12-3 or TRBV12-4 to TRBJ2-3; 7 nucleotides align to TRBD1. The CDR3 consists of 13 residues. The V segment lost 5 bases and the J segment 6 bases; nucleotides outside the gene matches: 5. CDR3 DNA: TGTGCCAGCAGTGACAGGGTACGGGATACGCAGTATTTT. Translation gives CASSDRVRDTQYF.

This clonotype came up a few times. The V and J genes are TRBV7-8 and TRBJ1-5; D gene ambiguous. Between the trimmed V and J ends, which lost 0 bases and 0 bases, there was a span of 6 bases. The germline CDR1 and CDR2 sequences are SGHVS and FQNEAQ. This CDR3 spans 15 amino acids. This CDR3 reads CASSLAVNSNQPQHF. The CDR3 DNA reads as TGTGCCAGCAGCTTAGCAGTTAATAGCAATCAGCCCCAGCATTTT.

The genes are TRBV5-1 and TRBJ2-1; the D gene is possibly TRBD2 (7 bases). The CDR3 covers 16 residues. Germline lookup yields CDR1 SGHRS and CDR2 YFSETQ. The V end was cut by 0 bases, the J end by 1 base, with 11 bases between. The CDR3 bases are TGCGCCAGCAGCTTGGCCGGGGGGCCATCCTACAATGAGCAGTTCTTC. Translated, it gives CASSLAGGPSYNEQFF.

With regard to this clonotype: The junction does not match germline at one end; this may be a read error. V is TRBV5-1 and J is TRBJ1-2; tentatively, D is TRBD1 (5 bases). The CDR3 loop spans 15 amino acids. Germline loops: CDR1 SGHRS, CDR2 YFSETQ. The CDR3 DNA sequence: TGCGCCAGCAGCCCCCTTGGGGCTACCAACTATGGCTACACATTC. Translated: CASSPLGATNYGYTF.

This clonotype came up a few times. V and J are TRBV6-2 or TRBV6-3 and TRBJ2-1; the D is unclear. The CDR3 extends over 15 amino acids. Trimming left V 0 bases short and J 4 bases short, with 10 bases between. CDR1 and CDR2 from the germline V gene are MNHEY and SVGEGT. The CDR3 DNA reads as TGTGCCAGCAGTTACTCGAGCAGATTTTACAATGAGCAGTTCTTC. Residues: CASSYSSRFYNEQFF.

This chain connects TRBV9 to TRBJ2-3; D might be TRBD1 or TRBD2, each matching 5 bases. Trimming pared 0 bases from V and 6 bases from J, leaving 11 bases between. Germline V lookup: CDR1 SGDLS, CDR2 YYNGEE. The CDR3 length is 14 residues. For the CDR3, the DNA is TGTGCCAGCAGCGTAGGGGGGAAGGTGGATACGCAGTATTTT. It specifies CASSVGGKVDTQYF. The entire variable domain, with the rest obtained from reference TRBV9 and TRBJ2-3, is as follows: DSGVTQTPKHLITATGQRVTLRCSPRSGDLSVYWYQQSLDQGLQFLIQYYNGEERAKGNILERFSAQQFPDLHSELNLSSLELGDSALYFCASSVGGKVDTQYFGPGTRLTVL.

A remark on this clonotype: At one of its ends the junction is not consistent with the germline gene, which may arise from a read error. The V and J genes are TRBV7-8 and TRBJ2-5, with 8 bases lining up with TRBD2. CDR1 is SGHVS, CDR2 FQNEAQ, per germline. This CDR3 spans 15 amino acids. CDR3 sequence: CGSKFRLASQETQYF. In nucleotides, the CDR3 is TGTGGCAGCAAATTCCGACTAGCGTCCCAAGAGACCCAGTACTTC.

J is TRBJ2-1 and V is TRBV6-2 or TRBV6-3; 8 bases match TRBD1. The CDR3 is made up of 15 amino acids. Germline V gene data show CDR1 as MNHEY and CDR2 as SVGEGT. With V trimmed by 6 bases and J by 6 bases, 10 bases remained unmatched. The CDR3 region is CASRPPGGPINEQFF. The CDR3 DNA reads as TGTGCCAGCAGGCCCCCAGGGGGCCCCATCAATGAGCAGTTCTTC.

This clonotype was observed a few times. This rearrangement joins TRBV29-1 to TRBJ2-2; the match to TRBD1 covers 10 bases. J lost 1 base, V lost 7 bases, and 3 bases had no gene match. Germline V gene data show CDR1 as SQVTM and CDR2 as ANQGSEA. This CDR3 contains 14 residues. DNA of the CDR3: TGCAGCGGACAGGGGGCGAAGAACACCGGGGAGCTGTTTTTT. Encoded protein: CSGQGAKNTGELFF.